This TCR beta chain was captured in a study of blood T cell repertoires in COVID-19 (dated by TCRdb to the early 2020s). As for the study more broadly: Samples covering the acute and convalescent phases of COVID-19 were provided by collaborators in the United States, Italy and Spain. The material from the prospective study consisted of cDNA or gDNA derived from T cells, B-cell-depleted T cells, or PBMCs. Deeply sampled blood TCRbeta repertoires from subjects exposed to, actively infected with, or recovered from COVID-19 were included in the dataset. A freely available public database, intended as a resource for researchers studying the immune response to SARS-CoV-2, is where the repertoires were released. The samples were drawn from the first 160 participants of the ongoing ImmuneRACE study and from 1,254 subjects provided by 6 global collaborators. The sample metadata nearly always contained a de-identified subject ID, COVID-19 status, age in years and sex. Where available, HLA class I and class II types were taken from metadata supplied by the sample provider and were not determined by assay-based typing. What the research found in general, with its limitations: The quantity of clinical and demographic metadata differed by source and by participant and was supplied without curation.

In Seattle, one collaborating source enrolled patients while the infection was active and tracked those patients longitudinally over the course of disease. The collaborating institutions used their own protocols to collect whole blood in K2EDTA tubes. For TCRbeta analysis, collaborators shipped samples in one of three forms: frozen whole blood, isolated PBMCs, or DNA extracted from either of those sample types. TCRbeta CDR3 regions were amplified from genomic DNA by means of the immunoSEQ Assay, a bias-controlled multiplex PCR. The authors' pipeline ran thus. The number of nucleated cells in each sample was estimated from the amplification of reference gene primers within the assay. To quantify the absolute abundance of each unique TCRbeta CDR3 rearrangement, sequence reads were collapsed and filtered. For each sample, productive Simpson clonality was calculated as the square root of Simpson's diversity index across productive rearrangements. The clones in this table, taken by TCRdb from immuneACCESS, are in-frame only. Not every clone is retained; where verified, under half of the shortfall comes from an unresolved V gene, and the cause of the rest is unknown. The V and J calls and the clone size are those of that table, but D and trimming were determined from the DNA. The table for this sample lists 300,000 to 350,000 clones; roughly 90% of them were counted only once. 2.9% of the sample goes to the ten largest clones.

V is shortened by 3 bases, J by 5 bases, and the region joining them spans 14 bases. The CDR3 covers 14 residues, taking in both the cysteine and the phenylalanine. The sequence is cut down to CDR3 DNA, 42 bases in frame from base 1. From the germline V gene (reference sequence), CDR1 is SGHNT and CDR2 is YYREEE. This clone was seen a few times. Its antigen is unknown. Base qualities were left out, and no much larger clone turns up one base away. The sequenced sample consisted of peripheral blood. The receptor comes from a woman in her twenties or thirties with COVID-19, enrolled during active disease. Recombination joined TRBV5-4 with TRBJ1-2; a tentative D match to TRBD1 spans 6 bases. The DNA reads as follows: TGTGCCAGCAGCTACAGGGCTACTCCTTATGGCTACACCTTC. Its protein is CASSYRATPYGYTF.